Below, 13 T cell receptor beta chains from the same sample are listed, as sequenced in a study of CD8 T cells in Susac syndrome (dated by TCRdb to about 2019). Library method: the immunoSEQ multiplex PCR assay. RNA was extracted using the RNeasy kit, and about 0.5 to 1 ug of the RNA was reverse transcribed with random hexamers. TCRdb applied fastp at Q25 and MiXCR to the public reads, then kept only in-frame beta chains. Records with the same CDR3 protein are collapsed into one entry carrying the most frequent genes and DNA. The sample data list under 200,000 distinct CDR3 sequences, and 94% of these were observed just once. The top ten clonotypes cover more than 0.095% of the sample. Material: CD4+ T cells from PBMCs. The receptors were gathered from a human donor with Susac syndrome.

The CDR3, as DNA: TGCAGTGCTAGAGCCGGGACGGCGGACCAAGAGACCCAGTACTTC. Translating gives CSARAGTADQETQYF. The chain links TRBV20-1 to TRBJ2-5; the D gene could be TRBD1 or TRBD2 (5 bases each). Per the germline V gene, CDR1 is DFQATT and CDR2 is SNEGSKA (reference sequence). Trimming removed 1 base from V and 0 bases from J, with 12 bases in between. The length of the CDR3 is 15 residues.

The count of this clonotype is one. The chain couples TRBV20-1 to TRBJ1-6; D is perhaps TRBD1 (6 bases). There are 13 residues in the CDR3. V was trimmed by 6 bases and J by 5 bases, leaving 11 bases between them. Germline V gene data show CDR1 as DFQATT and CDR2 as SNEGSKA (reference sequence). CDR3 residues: CSALQGHNSPLHF. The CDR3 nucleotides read TGCAGTGCCTTACAGGGCCATAATTCACCCCTCCACTTT.

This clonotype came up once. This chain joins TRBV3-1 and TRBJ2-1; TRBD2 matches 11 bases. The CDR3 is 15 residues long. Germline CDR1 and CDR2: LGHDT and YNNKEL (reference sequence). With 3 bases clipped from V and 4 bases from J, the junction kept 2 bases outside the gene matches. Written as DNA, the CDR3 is TGTGCCAGCAGCCAGCTAGCGGGGGGATACAATGAGCAGTTCTTC. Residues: CASSQLAGGYNEQFF.

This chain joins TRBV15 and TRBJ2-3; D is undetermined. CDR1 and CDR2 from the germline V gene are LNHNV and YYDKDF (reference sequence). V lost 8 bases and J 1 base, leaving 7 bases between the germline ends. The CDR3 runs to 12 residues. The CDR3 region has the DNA TGTGCCACCTCGACTCGCACAGATACGCAGTATTTT. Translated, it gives CATSTRTDTQYF.

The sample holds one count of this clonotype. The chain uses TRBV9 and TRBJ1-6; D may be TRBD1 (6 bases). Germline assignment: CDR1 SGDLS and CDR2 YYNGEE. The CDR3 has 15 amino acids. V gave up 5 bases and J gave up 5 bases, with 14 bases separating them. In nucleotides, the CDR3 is TGTGCCAGCAGTGATCAGGGGCTGAATAATTCACCCCTCCACTTT. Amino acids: CASSDQGLNNSPLHF.

In DNA form, the CDR3 reads TGCGCGTCCGCGGTTGGCTCCTATAATTCACCCCTCCACTTT. It specifies CASAVGSYNSPLHF. V and J are TRBV5-1 and TRBJ1-6; no clear D. The germline V gene encodes CDR1 SGHRS and CDR2 YFSETQ. There are 14 residues in the CDR3.

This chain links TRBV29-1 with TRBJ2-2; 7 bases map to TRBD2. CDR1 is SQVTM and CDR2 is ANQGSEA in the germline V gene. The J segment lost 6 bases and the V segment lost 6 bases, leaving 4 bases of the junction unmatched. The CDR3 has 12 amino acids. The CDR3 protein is CSVPAGAGELFF. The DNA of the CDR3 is TGCAGCGTGCCCGCGGGGGCCGGGGAGCTGTTTTTT.

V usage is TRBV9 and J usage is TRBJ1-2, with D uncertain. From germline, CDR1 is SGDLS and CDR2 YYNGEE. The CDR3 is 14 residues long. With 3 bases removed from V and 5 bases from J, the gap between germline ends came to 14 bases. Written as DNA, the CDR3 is TGTGCCAGCAGCGCCCTCGCCGGGGATTATGGCTACACCTTC. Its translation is CASSALAGDYGYTF. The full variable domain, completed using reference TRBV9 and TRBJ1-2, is DSGVTQTPKHLITATGQRVTLRCSPRSGDLSVYWYQQSLDQGLQFLIQYYNGEERAKGNILERFSAQQFPDLHSELNLSSLELGDSALYFCASSALAGDYGYTFGSGTRLTVV.

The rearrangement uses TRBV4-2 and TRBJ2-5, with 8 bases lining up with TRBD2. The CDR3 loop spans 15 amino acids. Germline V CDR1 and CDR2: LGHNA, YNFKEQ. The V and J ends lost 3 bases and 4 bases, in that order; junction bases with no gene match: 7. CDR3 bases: TGTGCCAGCAGCCAGGGACGGGAGGGGCGAGAGACCCAGTACTTC. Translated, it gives CASSQGREGRETQYF.

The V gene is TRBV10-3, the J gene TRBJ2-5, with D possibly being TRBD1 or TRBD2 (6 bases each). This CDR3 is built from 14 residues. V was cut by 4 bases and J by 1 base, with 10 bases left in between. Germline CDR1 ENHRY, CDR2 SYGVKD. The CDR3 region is CAISGGGPQETQYF. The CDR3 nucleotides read TGTGCCATCAGTGGTGGGGGGCCCCAAGAGACCCAGTACTTC.

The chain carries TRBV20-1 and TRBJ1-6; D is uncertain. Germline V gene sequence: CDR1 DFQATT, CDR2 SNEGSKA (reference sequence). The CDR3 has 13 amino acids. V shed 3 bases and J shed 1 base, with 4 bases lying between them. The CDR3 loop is CSARGSYNSPLHF. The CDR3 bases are TGCAGTGCTAGGGGTTCCTATAATTCACCCCTCCACTTT.

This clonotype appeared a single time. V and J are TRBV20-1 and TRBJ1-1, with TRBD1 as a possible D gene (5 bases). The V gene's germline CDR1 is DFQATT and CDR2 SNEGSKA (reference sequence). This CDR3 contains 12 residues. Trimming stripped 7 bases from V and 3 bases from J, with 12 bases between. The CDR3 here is CSGAGPDTEAFF. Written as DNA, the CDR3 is TGCAGTGGCGCGGGGCCAGACACTGAAGCTTTCTTT.

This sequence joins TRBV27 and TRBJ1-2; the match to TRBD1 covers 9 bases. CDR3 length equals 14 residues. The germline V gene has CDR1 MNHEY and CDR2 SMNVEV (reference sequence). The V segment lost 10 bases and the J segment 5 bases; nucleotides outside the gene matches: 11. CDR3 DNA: TGTGCCACCCGGAGAGGACAGGGGTGGTATGGCTACACCTTC. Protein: CATRRGQGWYGYTF.